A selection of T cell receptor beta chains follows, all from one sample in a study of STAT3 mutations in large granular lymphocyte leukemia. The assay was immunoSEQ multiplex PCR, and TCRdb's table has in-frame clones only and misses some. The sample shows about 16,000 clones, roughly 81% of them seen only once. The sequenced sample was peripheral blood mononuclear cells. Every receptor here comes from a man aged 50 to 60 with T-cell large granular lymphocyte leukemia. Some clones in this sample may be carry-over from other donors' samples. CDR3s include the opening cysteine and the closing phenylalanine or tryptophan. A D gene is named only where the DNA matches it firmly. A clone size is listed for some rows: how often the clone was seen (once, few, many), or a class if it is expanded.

DNA: TGTGCCAGCAGTGAGCAGGGTCTAGGCACTGAAGCTTTCTTT; CDR3: CASSEQGLGTEAFF; V: TRBV2; size: .; J: TRBJ1-1; D: .
DNA: TGTGCCAGCAGTACATCCTCTAACTATGGCTACACCTTC; CDR3: CASSTSSNYGYTF; V: TRBV27; size: .; J: TRBJ1-2; D: .
DNA: TGTGCCAGCAGTGAGTCGGCTCAGCCCCAGCATTTT; CDR3: CASSESAQPQHF; V: TRBV7-2; size: .; J: TRBJ1-5; D: .
DNA: TGTGCCAGCTCACCGGGTGAGACCCAGTACTTC; CDR3: CASSPGETQYF; V: TRBV18; size: .; J: TRBJ2-5; D: .
DNA: TGTGCCAGTAGTCCACAGGGGTATGGCACTGAAGCTTTCTTT; CDR3: CASSPQGYGTEAFF; V: TRBV19; size: .; J: TRBJ1-1; D: TRBD1
DNA: TGTGCCAGCTCACCACGCTACATCACAACTAATGAAAAACTGTTTTTT; CDR3: CASSPRYITTNEKLFF; V: TRBV18; size: .; J: TRBJ1-4; D: .
DNA: TGCGCCAGCAGCCCGACAGCTTTCTCTGGAAACACCATATATTTT; CDR3: CASSPTAFSGNTIYF; V: TRBV5-1; size: .; J: TRBJ1-3; D: .
DNA: TGCGCCAGCACGGGGCGCAGTGGGGGTGAGCAGTACTTC; CDR3: CASTGRSGGEQYF; V: TRBV4-1; size: .; J: TRBJ2-7; D: .
DNA: TGTGCCAGCAGCTTAGGTGGATTCGATGAAAAACTGTTTTTT; CDR3: CASSLGGFDEKLFF; V: TRBV7-9; size: .; J: TRBJ1-4; D: .
DNA: TGTGCCACGGGGGGACAGCAAGAGACCCAGTACTTC; CDR3: CATGGQQETQYF; V: TRBV10-3; size: .; J: TRBJ2-5; D: .
DNA: TGCGCCAGCAGCTTGGAAGGGAGCAGCAATCAGCCCCAGCATTTT; CDR3: CASSLEGSSNQPQHF; V: TRBV5-1; size: .; J: TRBJ1-5; D: .
DNA: TGTGCCAGCAGTCGAGACCTCCGGGGCTATGGCTACACCTTC; CDR3: CASSRDLRGYGYTF; V: TRBV14; size: .; J: TRBJ1-2; D: .
DNA: TGTGCCAGCAGCTCCAACGTAGGAGGCTACGAGCAGTACTTC; CDR3: CASSSNVGGYEQYF; V: TRBV7-2; size: .; J: TRBJ2-7; D: .
DNA: TGTGCCAGCAGCCTCCTTATACAGAGGAATGAAAAACTGTTTTTT; CDR3: CASSLLIQRNEKLFF; V: TRBV7-8; size: .; J: TRBJ1-4; D: .
DNA: TGTGCCAGCAGGGGACAGGGCGCGGTAGAGACCCAGTACTTC; CDR3: CASRGQGAVETQYF; V: TRBV6-6; size: .; J: TRBJ2-5; D: TRBD1
DNA: TGCGCCACCCGGGGGACGGTCTCCTACGAGCAGTACTTC; CDR3: CATRGTVSYEQYF; V: TRBV10-2; size: .; J: TRBJ2-7; D: .
DNA: TGTGCCAGCAGCTTAGATGGAGCAAGGCCCGGCGAGCAGTACTTC; CDR3: CASSLDGARPGEQYF; V: TRBV11-3; size: .; J: TRBJ2-7; D: .
DNA: TGCGCCAGCACACGGGCCATGACTAGCGGGAGCCCAGATACGCAGTATTTT; CDR3: CASTRAMTSGSPDTQYF; V: TRBV4-1; size: few; J: TRBJ2-3; D: TRBD2
DNA: TGTGCCAGCATAACAGGGGGAGCGAGCAGGGGCACTGAAGCTTTCTTT; CDR3: CASITGGASRGTEAFF; V: TRBV28; size: .; J: TRBJ1-1; D: TRBD1
DNA: TGTGCCAGCAGTGGGGGAACCGGGACAGTATATGGCTACACCTTC; CDR3: CASSGGTGTVYGYTF; V: TRBV2; size: .; J: TRBJ1-2; D: TRBD1
DNA: TGTGCCAGCAGTTACTCGGAGACAGATACGCAGTATTTT; CDR3: CASSYSETDTQYF; V: TRBV6-5; size: .; J: TRBJ2-3; D: .
DNA: TGCGCCAGCAGCTTGAGGCCCGACCAGCCCCAGCATTTT; CDR3: CASSLRPDQPQHF; V: TRBV5-1; size: .; J: TRBJ1-5; D: .
DNA: TGTGCCTGGAGGGACAGGATTTCTAGCACAGATACGCAGTATTTT; CDR3: CAWRDRISSTDTQYF; V: TRBV30; size: .; J: TRBJ2-3; D: TRBD1
DNA: TGTGCCAGCGGGAGAGGGGGGAGCACAGATACGCAGTATTTT; CDR3: CASGRGGSTDTQYF; V: TRBV9; size: .; J: TRBJ2-3; D: .
DNA: TGTGCCAGCAGTGACGGCCCGCGGGGCTACACCTTC; CDR3: CASSDGPRGYTF; V: TRBV6-1; size: .; J: TRBJ1-2; D: .
DNA: TGCGCCAGCAGCTTCGTGACAGGGGGTCCAGAGACCCAGTACTTC; CDR3: CASSFVTGGPETQYF; V: TRBV5-1; size: .; J: TRBJ2-5; D: TRBD1
DNA: TGTGCTAGTGGTTTGTGGGGTAACTATGGCTACACCTTC; CDR3: CASGLWGNYGYTF; V: TRBV12-5; size: .; J: TRBJ1-2; D: .
DNA: TGTGCCAGCAGCTTAGATTCGCGGAGATCGTGGGGCTACACCTTC; CDR3: CASSLDSRRSWGYTF; V: TRBV7-8; size: .; J: TRBJ1-2; D: .
DNA: TGTGCCAGCAGTGAAGATTCAGCAAAGTGGAATGAAAAACTGTTTTTT; CDR3: CASSEDSAKWNEKLFF; V: TRBV6-1; size: .; J: TRBJ1-4; D: .
DNA: TGTGCCAGCAGCAATCGGGGAGGCACCGGGGAGCTGTTTTTT; CDR3: CASSNRGGTGELFF; V: TRBV6-4; size: .; J: TRBJ2-2; D: .
DNA: TGTGCCAGCAGTGATGGGACACACCCCACAGATACGCAGTATTTT; CDR3: CASSDGTHPTDTQYF; V: TRBV2; size: .; J: TRBJ2-3; D: .
DNA: TGTGCCAGCTCACCGGGCACTGAAGCTTTCTTT; CDR3: CASSPGTEAFF; V: TRBV18; size: .; J: TRBJ1-1; D: .
DNA: TGTGCCAGCAGCCTAGGACAGGGAGTCATGGAGCAGTACTTC; CDR3: CASSLGQGVMEQYF; V: TRBV5-4; size: once; J: TRBJ2-7; D: TRBD1
DNA: TGTGCCAGCAGCCGGACTAGCGCCATATACAATGAGCAGTTCTTC; CDR3: CASSRTSAIYNEQFF; V: TRBV7-2; size: .; J: TRBJ2-1; D: TRBD2
DNA: TGTGCCTGGAGCTCCTCTGGAAACACCATATATTTT; CDR3: CAWSSSGNTIYF; V: TRBV30; size: .; J: TRBJ1-3; D: .
DNA: TGTGCCAGCAGCCCCTTTAGCGGATTCAATCAGCCCCAGCATTTT; CDR3: CASSPFSGFNQPQHF; V: TRBV2; size: .; J: TRBJ1-5; D: .
DNA: TGTGCCAGCAGCGGACTCCGGGACGCAAACTATGGCTACACCTTC; CDR3: CASSGLRDANYGYTF; V: TRBV7-9; size: .; J: TRBJ1-2; D: .
DNA: TGTGCCAGTAGTATTACAGTAGGGCCCCAGCATTTT; CDR3: CASSITVGPQHF; V: TRBV19; size: .; J: TRBJ1-5; D: .
DNA: TGTGCCAGCAGCTTTCCACCGATCCAAGAGACCCAGTACTTC; CDR3: CASSFPPIQETQYF; V: TRBV11-2; size: .; J: TRBJ2-5; D: .